Below, 20 T cell receptor beta chains from the same sample are listed, as sequenced in a study of T cells in Graves' hyperthyroidism and ophthalmopathy (dated by TCRdb to the late 2010s). The library was obtained by multiplex PCR. Data came from an Illumina HiSeq 2000. Amplification of TCR beta CDR3 regions was carried out from RNA transcripts. The TCR CDR3 was subjected to a first round of RT-PCR using the HTBI primer set and the Qiagen OneStep RT-PCR kit. TCRdb reprocessed the public reads (quality trimming at Q25 with fastp, clone calling with MiXCR) and kept in-frame beta chains. Merged by CDR3 protein, the rows form single entries marked with the most common genes and DNA. Present in this sample are some 600,000 distinct CDR3 sequences, roughly 50% of which were seen just once. Nearly 8.5% of the sample rests with the top ten. Sample: peripheral blood or thyroid tissue (not recorded which). The receptors here all came from a woman between 18 and 30 years old with Graves' hyperthyroidism. Donor details come from another sample of the same person, matched by shared clones.

The chain employs TRBV19 and TRBJ2-7; D might be TRBD2 (6 bases). Trimming took 3 bases from V and 4 from J, leaving 13 bases between them. Germline loops: CDR1 LNHDA, CDR2 SQIVND (reference sequence). CDR3 length equals 14 residues. CDR3 amino acids: CASSMRGVSYEQYF. The CDR3, as DNA: TGTGCCAGTAGTATGCGGGGAGTTAGTTACGAGCAGTACTTC.

This chain connects TRBV10-3 to TRBJ1-2, with TRBD1 identical over 8 bases. This CDR3 spans 11 amino acids. From germline, CDR1 is ENHRY and CDR2 SYGVKD. With 11 bases clipped from V and 3 bases from J, the junction kept 2 bases outside the gene matches. CDR3: CASTGDYGYTF. The CDR3 bases are TGTGCCTCGACAGGGGACTATGGCTACACCTTC.

This clonotype has only a few counts. The V gene is TRBV7-6, the J gene TRBJ2-7; 7 bases agree with TRBD1. This CDR3 region has 15 residues. V lost 4 bases and J lost 2; bases outside the gene matches: 8. The germline V gene encodes CDR1 SGHVS and CDR2 FNYEAQ. The CDR3 coding sequence is TGTGCCAGCAGCTACACCGGGACAGAGGCCTACGAGCAGTACTTC. Translated: CASSYTGTEAYEQYF.

This clonotype was detected only a few times. V usage is TRBV5-1 and J usage is TRBJ2-7; no clear D. The germline CDR1 and CDR2 sequences are SGHRS and YFSETQ. V dropped 0 bases and J dropped 5 bases, with 9 bases sitting between them. The CDR3 is 13 residues long. CDR3 loop: CASSLAVSDEQYF. The CDR3 DNA reads as TGCGCCAGCAGCTTGGCGGTCTCGGACGAGCAGTACTTC.

This clonotype was seen repeatedly, ten times or more. This chain joins TRBV7-9 and TRBJ1-5; D unresolved. Trimming took off 5 bases at V and 4 bases at J, with 9 bases between the two ends. CDR3 length: 13 amino acids. Germline V gives CDR1 SEHNR, CDR2 FQNEAQ (reference sequence). The CDR3 sequence is CASSASRNQPQHF. CDR3 DNA: TGTGCCAGCAGCGCCTCCCGTAATCAGCCCCAGCATTTT.

The V and J genes are TRBV10-3 and TRBJ2-7; the D is unclear. This CDR3 spans 14 amino acids. Germline lookup yields CDR1 ENHRY and CDR2 SYGVKD. Deletions cut 2 bases from V and 1 base from J, with 9 bases between. This CDR3 is CAISEHTQSYEQYF. In DNA form, the CDR3 reads TGTGCCATCAGTGAGCACACTCAATCCTACGAGCAGTACTTC.

This clonotype was seen many times. This chain joins TRBV7-9 and TRBJ1-1; no firm D call. Trimming shortened V by 7 bases and J by 5 bases, and 8 bases separated the two germline ends. This CDR3 spans 11 amino acids. Germline CDR1 and CDR2: SEHNR and FQNEAQ (reference sequence). Written as DNA, the CDR3 is TGTGCCAGCAATCGGAGAACTGAAGCTTTCTTT. Its translation is CASNRRTEAFF.

The chain links TRBV5-8 to TRBJ1-2; 11 nucleotides align to TRBD1. With V trimmed by 3 bases and J by 7 bases, 5 bases remained unmatched. The CDR3 is 14 residues long. Germline loops: CDR1 SGHTS, CDR2 YDEGEE. The CDR3 is CASSSDRGLSGYTF. CDR3 sequence (DNA): TGTGCCAGCAGCTCGGACAGGGGGCTTAGTGGCTACACCTTC.

This clonotype was seen at least ten times. V gene TRBV2 combines with J gene TRBJ1-6, with 10 bases aligning to TRBD1. Germline CDR1 is SNHLY and CDR2 is FYNNEI. J gave up 9 bases and V 9 bases, and 5 bases lay outside the gene matches. The CDR3 extends over 13 amino acids. The CDR3 bases are TGTGCCAGTGTGACAGGGGGCCGTTCACCCCTCCACTTT. This gives the protein CASVTGGRSPLHF.

The V call is TRBV4-2, the J call TRBJ2-5; D gene uncertain. This CDR3 has 14 amino acids. The germline V gene has CDR1 LGHNA and CDR2 YNFKEQ. Deletions cut 1 base from V and 2 bases from J, with 8 bases between. The CDR3 coding sequence is TGTGCCAGCAGCCAAGGTGTCATTCAAGAGACCCAGTACTTC. It codes for CASSQGVIQETQYF.

This clonotype was picked up one time. A single base separates this from a much larger clone, so it may be a read error. In DNA form, the CDR3 reads TGTCCCACCAGAGGAGGTTACACTGAAGCTTTCTTT. Its translation is CPTRGGYTEAFF. The chain employs TRBV15 and TRBJ1-1; D unclear. The CDR3 is 12 residues long. Germline V gene sequence: CDR1 LNHNV, CDR2 YYDKDF (reference sequence). Full variable domain (rest looked up from reference TRBV15 and TRBJ1-1): DAMVIQNPRYQVTQFGKPVTLSCSQTLNHNVMYWYQQKSSQAPKLLFHYYDKDFNNEADTPDNFQSRRPNTSFCFLDIRSPGLGDTAMYLCPTRGGYTEAFFGQGTRLTVV.

Ten or more counts support this clonotype. The chain employs TRBV7-9 and TRBJ1-1; weak D call: TRBD1 (5 bases). The CDR3 extends over 14 amino acids. Trimming cost V 3 bases and J 2 bases, with 10 bases left between them. Germline V gene lookup returns CDR1 SEHNR and CDR2 FQNEAQ (reference sequence). CDR3 DNA sequence: TGTGCCAGCAGCTTGCAGGGAACTAACACTGAAGCTTTCTTT. Translated: CASSLQGTNTEAFF. Based on the CDR3 plus reference TRBV7-9 and TRBJ1-1, the full variable domain is DTGVSQNPRHKITKRGQNVTFRCDPISEHNRLYWYRQTLGQGPEFLTYFQNEAQLEKSRLLSDRFSAERPKGSFSTLEIQRTEQGDSAMYLCASSLQGTNTEAFFGQGTRLTVV.

This clonotype appeared many times. The chain recombines TRBV7-2 with TRBJ1-2; a weak D match, TRBD1 (5 bases). V was cut by 1 base and J by 4 bases, with 10 bases left in between. The CDR3 length is 14 residues. Germline-derived CDR1 and CDR2 are SGHTA and FQGNSA. The CDR3 sequence is CASSLEGVGYGYTF. CDR3 sequence (DNA): TGTGCCAGCAGCTTAGAAGGGGTAGGCTATGGCTACACCTTC.

This clonotype was observed at least ten times. As DNA, the CDR3 is TGTGCCAGCAGGGACAGGGAAGGTCAGCCCCAGCATTTT. This sequence encodes CASRDREGQPQHF. The genes are TRBV6-6 and TRBJ1-5; TRBD1 aligns across 8 bases. J gave up 6 bases and V 6 bases, and 4 bases lay outside the gene matches. CDR3 size: 13 residues. Germline CDR1 is MNHNY and CDR2 is SVGAGI (reference sequence).

This clonotype showed up just a few times. An end of the junction does not agree with germline; a read error may underlie this. The chain is built from TRBV24-1 and TRBJ1-2; D remains unclear. Germline V gives CDR1 KGHDR, CDR2 SFDVKD. This CDR3 has 12 residues. The CDR3, as DNA: TGTGCCAGCAGTTTGTCCGGGGAAGGCTACACCTTC. Encoded protein: CASSLSGEGYTF.

The chain carries TRBV2 and TRBJ2-7, with D possibly being TRBD1 (6 bases). CDR1 and CDR2 (germline): SNHLY, FYNNEI. The CDR3 has 14 residues. V was trimmed by 7 bases and J by 5 bases, leaving 18 bases between them. CDR3 region: CASTQEVRGHEQYF. The CDR3 DNA sequence: TGTGCCAGCACCCAAGAGGTCAGGGGCCACGAGCAGTACTTC.

The genes are TRBV19 and TRBJ1-5; D is perhaps TRBD1 (5 bases). Germline V gives CDR1 LNHDA, CDR2 SQIVND (reference sequence). CDR3 size: 15 residues. Trimming left V 9 bases short and J 3 bases short, with 18 bases between. In DNA, the CDR3 is TGTGCCAGCAGTCCCCCCGGGACGGTCAATCAGCCCCAGCATTTT. Translation: CASSPPGTVNQPQHF.

V gene TRBV29-1 combines with J gene TRBJ1-2; a possible D gene is TRBD1 (6 bases). Trimming took 7 bases from V and 3 from J, leaving 15 bases between them. The length of the CDR3 is 13 residues. Per germline, CDR1 SQVTM and CDR2 ANQGSEA. In DNA, the CDR3 is TGCAGCGCCAAGACAGGAGGGGACTATGGCTACACCTTC. Translated, it gives CSAKTGGDYGYTF.

Worth noting for this clonotype: Since a much larger clone is just one base distant, this may be a read error. Because the CDR3 is missing its conserved closing phenylalanine or tryptophan, this is likely a read error. This chain joins TRBV19 and TRBJ1-5; D is perhaps TRBD1 (6 bases). Germline CDR1 LNHDA, CDR2 SQIVND (reference sequence). V gave up 5 bases and J gave up 3 bases, with 17 bases separating them. CDR3 length equals 16 residues. CDR3: CASSSGDTRDNQPQHL. CDR3 nucleotides: TGTGCCAGTAGTTCGGGGGACACACGAGACAATCAGCCCCAGCATCTT.

At least ten counts were recorded for this clonotype. J is TRBJ1-1 and V is TRBV10-3, with D unresolved. CDR1 is ENHRY and CDR2 is SYGVKD in the germline V gene. The CDR3 runs to 12 residues. V was pared by 3 bases and J by 7 bases, with 9 bases between. The chain's CDR3 is CAISDPALEAFF. DNA of the CDR3: TGTGCCATCAGTGACCCGGCCCTTGAAGCTTTCTTT.